The text below deals with one TCR beta chain. Antigen unknown. TCRdb passed the RT-PCR reads through MiXCR, listing each CDR3 protein once. The sample has hundreds of thousands of distinct CDR3 sequences; 10% to 11% are singletons. This entry is derived from a study of response to subunit inactivated influenza vaccine. Study-wide findings and caveats: Few new T cells, the authors suggested, are recruited by each seasonal influenza vaccination.

The CDR3 sequence is 16 residues long. V lost 2 bases, J lost 3 bases, and 8 bases stayed unmatched. CDR1 SGHAT and CDR2 FQNNGV come from the germline V gene. The sequence was collected from a man aged 50-60 years who received an inactivated influenza vaccine. The chain joins TRBV11-2 to TRBJ2-7, with 9 positions matching TRBD1. Specimen: PBMCs from blood, collected roughly 48 days after vaccination. The CDR3 DNA reads as TGTGCCAGCAGCTTATACTTTCGGACAGGGGTCTACGAGCAGTACTTC. It specifies CASSLYFRTGVYEQYF.